These 7 T cell receptor beta chains share one sample of origin, sequenced in a study of T cell responses to AZD1222 COVID-19 vaccine. Sequencing used immunoSEQ multiplex PCR; TCRdb keeps in-frame clones, though not all of them. The data contain approximately 150,000 clones, 93% of them singletons. The input for sequencing was peripheral blood, taken on day 0 of AZD1222 vaccination. The receptors here all came from an adult in good health.

V usage is TRBV7-2 and J usage is TRBJ1-6; D unresolved. Germline V lookup: CDR1 SGHTA, CDR2 FQGNSA. The ends were cut back, 4 bases at V and 3 bases at J, with 7 bases in the middle. This CDR3 has 14 residues. Written as DNA, the CDR3 is TGTGCCAGCAGCTACGATAACTATAATTCACCCCTCCACTTT. It codes for CASSYDNYNSPLHF.

This chain links TRBV9 with TRBJ2-7; no clear D. Deletions cut 2 bases from V and 2 bases from J, with 11 bases between. CDR1 is SGDLS and CDR2 is YYNGEE in the germline V gene. CDR3 size: 14 residues. The CDR3 nucleotides are TGTGCCAGCAGCGTCGGAGTCTTAACCTACGAGCAGTACTTC. This sequence encodes CASSVGVLTYEQYF.

This clone turned up a few times. The chain is built from TRBV5-6 and TRBJ1-1; the D is unclear. Germline values: CDR1 SGHDT, CDR2 YYEEEE. The CDR3 runs 16 residues. The V and J ends lost 0 bases and 0 bases respectively, with 12 bases between them. The CDR3 here is CASSLGRGSMNTEAFF. The CDR3 coding sequence is TGTGCCAGCAGCTTGGGCCGGGGAAGTATGAACACTGAAGCTTTCTTT.

CDR3 in amino acids: CASSHPQGLAGGNRREETQYF. The CDR3 DNA sequence: TGTGCCAGCAGCCACCCACAAGGACTAGCGGGGGGGAACCGCAGAGAAGAGACCCAGTACTTC. This rearrangement joins TRBV4-2 to TRBJ2-5, with 15 bases that match TRBD2. Trimming cost V 3 bases and J 3 bases; bases outside gene matches: 17. This CDR3 spans 21 amino acids. Germline-derived CDR1 and CDR2 are LGHNA and YNFKEQ.

This rearrangement joins TRBV27 to TRBJ1-6; D remains ambiguous. The CDR3 loop spans 17 amino acids. Deletions cut 3 bases from V and 7 bases from J, with 19 bases between. Per the germline V gene, CDR1 is MNHEY and CDR2 is SMNVEV (reference sequence). CDR3 amino acids: CASSFGDTRSENSPLHF. As DNA, the CDR3 is TGTGCCAGCAGTTTTGGTGACACCCGATCGGAAAATTCACCCCTCCACTTT.

The rearrangement uses TRBV30 and TRBJ2-1; D not certain. V was pared by 0 bases and J by 4 bases, with 7 bases between. Looked up from germline, CDR1 is GTSNPN and CDR2 is SVGIG (reference sequence). The CDR3 has 13 amino acids. CDR3 sequence reads: CAWSVTEYNEQFF. The CDR3 DNA reads TGTGCCTGGAGTGTTACAGAGTACAATGAGCAGTTCTTC.

The J gene is TRBJ1-2, the V gene TRBV6-5; D perhaps matches TRBD1 (5 bases). Trimming removed 2 bases at V and 8 bases at J, with 18 bases between. The CDR3 contains 15 residues. Germline V gene data show CDR1 as MNHEY and CDR2 as SVGAGI. CDR3 in amino acids: CASSYATGGYSGYTF. DNA of the CDR3: TGTGCCAGCAGTTACGCAACGGGGGGGTATAGCGGCTACACCTTC.